This TCR beta chain originates from a study of blood T cell repertoires in COVID-19. As originally analysed: The assay estimated nucleated cells by amplifying reference gene primers. Repertoires were generated with immunoSEQ multiplex PCR, while TCRdb's copy carries only in-frame clones and drops some. V and J calls and clone size are copied from that table; D and trimming were computed from the DNA. The sample has over 150,000 clones, more than 70% seen once. Germline V gives CDR1 SGHTA, CDR2 FQGNSA. V lost 5 bases and J lost 0, with 5 bases in between. The CDR3 covers 12 residues. Only a few counts were recorded for this clone. The sample contains more than one DNA sequence encoding this CDR3.

The V call is TRBV7-2, the J call TRBJ2-7; D gene unclear. Sequenced material: peripheral blood. The sequence was obtained from a man between 50 and 59 years old with active or convalescent COVID-19. In DNA form, the CDR3 reads TGTGCCAGCAGCGTTAGCTCCTACGAGCAGTACTTC. Protein: CASSVSSYEQYF.